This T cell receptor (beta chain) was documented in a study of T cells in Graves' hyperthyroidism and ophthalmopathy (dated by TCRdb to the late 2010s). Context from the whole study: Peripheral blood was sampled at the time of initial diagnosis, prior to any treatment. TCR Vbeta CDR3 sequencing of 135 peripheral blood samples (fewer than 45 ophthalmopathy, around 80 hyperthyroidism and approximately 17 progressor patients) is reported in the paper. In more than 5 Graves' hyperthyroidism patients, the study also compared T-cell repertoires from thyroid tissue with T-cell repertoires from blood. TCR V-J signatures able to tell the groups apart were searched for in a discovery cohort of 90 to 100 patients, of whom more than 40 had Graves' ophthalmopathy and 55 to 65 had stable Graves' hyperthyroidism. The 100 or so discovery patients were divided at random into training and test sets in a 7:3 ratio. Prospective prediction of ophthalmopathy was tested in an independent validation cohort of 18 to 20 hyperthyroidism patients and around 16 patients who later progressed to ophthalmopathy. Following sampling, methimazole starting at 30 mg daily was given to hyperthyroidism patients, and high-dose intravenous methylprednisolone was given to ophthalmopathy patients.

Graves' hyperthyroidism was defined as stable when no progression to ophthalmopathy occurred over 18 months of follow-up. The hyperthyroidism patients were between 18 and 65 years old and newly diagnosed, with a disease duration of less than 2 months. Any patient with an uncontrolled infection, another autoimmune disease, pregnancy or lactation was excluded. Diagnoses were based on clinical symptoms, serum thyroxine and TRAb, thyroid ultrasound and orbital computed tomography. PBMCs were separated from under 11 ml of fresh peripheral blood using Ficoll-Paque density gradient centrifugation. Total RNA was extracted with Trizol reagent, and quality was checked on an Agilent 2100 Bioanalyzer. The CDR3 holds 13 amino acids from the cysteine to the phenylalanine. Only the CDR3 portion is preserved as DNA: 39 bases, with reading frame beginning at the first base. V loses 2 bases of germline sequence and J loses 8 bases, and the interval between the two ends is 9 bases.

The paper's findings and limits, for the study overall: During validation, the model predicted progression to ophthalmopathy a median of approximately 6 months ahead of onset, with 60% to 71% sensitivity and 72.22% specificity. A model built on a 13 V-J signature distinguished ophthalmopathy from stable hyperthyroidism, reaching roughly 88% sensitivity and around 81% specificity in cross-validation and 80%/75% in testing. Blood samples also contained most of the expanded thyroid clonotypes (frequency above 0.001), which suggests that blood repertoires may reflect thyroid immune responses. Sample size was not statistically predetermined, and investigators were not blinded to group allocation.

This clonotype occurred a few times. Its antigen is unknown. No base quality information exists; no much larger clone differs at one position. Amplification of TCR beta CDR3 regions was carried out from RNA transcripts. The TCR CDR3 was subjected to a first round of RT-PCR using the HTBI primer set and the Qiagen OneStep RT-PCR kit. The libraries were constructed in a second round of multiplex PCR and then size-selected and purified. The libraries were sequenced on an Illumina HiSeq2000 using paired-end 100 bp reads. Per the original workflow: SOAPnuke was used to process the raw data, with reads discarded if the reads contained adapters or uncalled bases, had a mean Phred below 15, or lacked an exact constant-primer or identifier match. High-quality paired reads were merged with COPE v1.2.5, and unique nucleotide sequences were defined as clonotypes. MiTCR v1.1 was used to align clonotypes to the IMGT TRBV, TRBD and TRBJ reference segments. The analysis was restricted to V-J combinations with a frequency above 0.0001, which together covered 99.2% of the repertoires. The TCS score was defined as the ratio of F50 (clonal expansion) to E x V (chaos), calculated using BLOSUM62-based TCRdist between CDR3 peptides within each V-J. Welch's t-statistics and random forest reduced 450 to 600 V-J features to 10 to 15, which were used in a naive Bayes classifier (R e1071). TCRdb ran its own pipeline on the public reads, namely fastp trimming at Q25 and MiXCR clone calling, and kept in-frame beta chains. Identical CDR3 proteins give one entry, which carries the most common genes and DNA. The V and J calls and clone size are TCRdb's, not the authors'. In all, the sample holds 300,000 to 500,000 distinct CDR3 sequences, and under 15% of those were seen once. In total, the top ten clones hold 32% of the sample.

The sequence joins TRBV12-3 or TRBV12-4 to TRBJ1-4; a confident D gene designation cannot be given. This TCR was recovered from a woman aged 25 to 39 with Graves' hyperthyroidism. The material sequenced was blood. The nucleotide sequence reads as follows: TGTGCCAGCAGTTTATTCCGCAGGGAAAAACTGTTTTTT. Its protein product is CASSLFRREKLFF.